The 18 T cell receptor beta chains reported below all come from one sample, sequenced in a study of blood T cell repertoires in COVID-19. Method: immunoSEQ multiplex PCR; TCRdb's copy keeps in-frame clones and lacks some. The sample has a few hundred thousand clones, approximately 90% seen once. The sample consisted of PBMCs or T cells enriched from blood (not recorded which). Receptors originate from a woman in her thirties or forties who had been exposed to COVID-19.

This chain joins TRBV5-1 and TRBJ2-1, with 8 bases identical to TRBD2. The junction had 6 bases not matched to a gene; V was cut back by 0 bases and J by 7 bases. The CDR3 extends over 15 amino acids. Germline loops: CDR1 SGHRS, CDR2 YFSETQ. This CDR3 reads CASSLDATSVNEQFF. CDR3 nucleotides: TGCGCCAGCAGCTTGGACGCGACTAGCGTAAATGAGCAGTTCTTC. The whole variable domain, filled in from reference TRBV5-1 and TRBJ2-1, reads KAGVTQTPRYLIKTRGQQVTLSCSPISGHRSVSWYQQTPGQGLQFLFEYFSETQRNKGNFPGRFSGRQFSNSRSEMNVSTLELGDSALYLCASSLDATSVNEQFFGPGTRLTVL.

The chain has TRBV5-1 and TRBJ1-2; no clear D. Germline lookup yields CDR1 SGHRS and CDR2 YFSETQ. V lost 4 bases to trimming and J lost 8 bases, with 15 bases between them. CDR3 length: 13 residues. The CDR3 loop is CASSPRMEGGYTF. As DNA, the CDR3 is TGCGCCAGCAGCCCTCGAATGGAGGGAGGCTACACCTTC.

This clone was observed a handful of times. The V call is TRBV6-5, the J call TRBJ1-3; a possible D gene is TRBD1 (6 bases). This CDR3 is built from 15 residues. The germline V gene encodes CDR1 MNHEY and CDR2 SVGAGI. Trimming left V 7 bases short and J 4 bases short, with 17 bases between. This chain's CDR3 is CASTLARGAGNTIYF. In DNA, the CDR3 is TGTGCCAGCACCCTCGCTCGGGGGGCCGGAAACACCATATATTTT.

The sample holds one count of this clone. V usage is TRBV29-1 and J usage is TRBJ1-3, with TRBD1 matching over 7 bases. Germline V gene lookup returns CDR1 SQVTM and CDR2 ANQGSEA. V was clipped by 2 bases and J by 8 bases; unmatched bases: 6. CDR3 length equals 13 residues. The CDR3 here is CSVERQGEDTIYF. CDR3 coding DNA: TGCAGCGTTGAAAGGCAGGGGGAGGACACCATATATTTT.

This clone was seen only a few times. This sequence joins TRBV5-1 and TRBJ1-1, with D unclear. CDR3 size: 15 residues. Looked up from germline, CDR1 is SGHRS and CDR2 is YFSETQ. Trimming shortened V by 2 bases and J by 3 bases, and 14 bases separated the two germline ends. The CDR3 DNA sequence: TGCGCCAGCAGCTTCGCAGGCCCAACGGACACTGAAGCTTTCTTT. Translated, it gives CASSFAGPTDTEAFF.

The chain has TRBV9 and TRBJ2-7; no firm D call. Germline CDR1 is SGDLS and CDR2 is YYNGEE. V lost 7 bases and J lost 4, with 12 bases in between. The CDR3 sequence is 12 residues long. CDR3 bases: TGTGCCAGCGGTCGAAGCGTATACGAGCAGTACTTC. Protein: CASGRSVYEQYF.

In nucleotides, the CDR3 is TGTGCCAGTAGTATTACCGGGACTAGCGGGAGAAAGGACGAGCAGTACTTC. This codes for CASSITGTSGRKDEQYF. The chain joins TRBV19 to TRBJ2-7; 14 bases match TRBD2. Germline CDR1 LNHDA, CDR2 SQIVND (reference sequence). After removal of 3 bases from V and 5 bases from J, the junction contained 9 bases not matched to a gene. The CDR3 extends over 17 amino acids.

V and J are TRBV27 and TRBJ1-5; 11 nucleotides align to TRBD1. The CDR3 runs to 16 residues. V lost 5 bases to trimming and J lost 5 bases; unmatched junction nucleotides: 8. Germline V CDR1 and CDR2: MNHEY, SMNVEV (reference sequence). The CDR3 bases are TGTGCCAGCAGTCATAGGACAGGGGGCGTCGATCAGCCCCAGCATTTT. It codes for CASSHRTGGVDQPQHF.

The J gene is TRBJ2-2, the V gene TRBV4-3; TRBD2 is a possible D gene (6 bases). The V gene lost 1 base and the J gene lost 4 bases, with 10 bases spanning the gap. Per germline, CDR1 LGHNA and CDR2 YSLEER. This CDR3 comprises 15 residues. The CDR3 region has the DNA TGCGCCAGCAGCCAAGTGGGGGGTGCCACCGGGGAGCTGTTTTTT. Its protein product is CASSQVGGATGELFF.

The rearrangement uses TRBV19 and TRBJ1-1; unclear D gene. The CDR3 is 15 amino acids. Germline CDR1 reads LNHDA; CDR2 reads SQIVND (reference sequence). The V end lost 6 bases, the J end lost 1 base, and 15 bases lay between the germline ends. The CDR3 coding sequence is TGTGCCAGTAGGTCTTTGGGCAGTGGGAACACTGAAGCTTTCTTT. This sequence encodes CASRSLGSGNTEAFF.

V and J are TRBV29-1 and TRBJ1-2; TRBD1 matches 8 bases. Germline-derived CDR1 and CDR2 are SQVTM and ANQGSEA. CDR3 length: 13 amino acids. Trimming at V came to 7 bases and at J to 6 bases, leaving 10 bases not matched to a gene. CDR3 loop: CSATLQGGNGYTF. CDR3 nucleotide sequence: TGCAGCGCTACCTTACAGGGGGGTAATGGCTACACCTTC.

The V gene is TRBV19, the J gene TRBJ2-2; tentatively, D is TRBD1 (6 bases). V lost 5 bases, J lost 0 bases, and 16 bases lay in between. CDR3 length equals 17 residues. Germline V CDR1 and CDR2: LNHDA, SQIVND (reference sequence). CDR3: CASSPTTGTTNTGELFF. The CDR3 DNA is TGTGCCAGTAGTCCAACTACCGGGACAACGAACACCGGGGAGCTGTTTTTT.

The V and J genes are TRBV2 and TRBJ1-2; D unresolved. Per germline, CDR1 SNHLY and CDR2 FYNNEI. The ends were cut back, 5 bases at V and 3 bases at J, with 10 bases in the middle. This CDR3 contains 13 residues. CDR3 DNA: TGTGCCAGCAGTCGGACCGGGGACTATGGCTACACCTTC. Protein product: CASSRTGDYGYTF.

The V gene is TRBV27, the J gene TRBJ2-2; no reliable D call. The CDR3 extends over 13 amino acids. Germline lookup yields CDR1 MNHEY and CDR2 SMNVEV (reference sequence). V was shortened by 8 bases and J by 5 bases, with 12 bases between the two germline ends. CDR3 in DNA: TGTGCCAGCTCCCCCTCCGGGACCGGGGAGCTGTTTTTT. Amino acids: CASSPSGTGELFF.

The CDR3 sequence is CASSIRLARPRSQETQYF. CDR3 nucleotide sequence: TGTGCCAGTAGTATCAGACTAGCACGCCCGAGAAGCCAAGAGACCCAGTACTTC. V gene TRBV19 combines with J gene TRBJ2-5; 7 positions agree with TRBD2. Trimming removed 3 bases from V and 1 base from J; junction bases left unmatched: 14. This CDR3 comprises 18 residues. Germline V lookup: CDR1 LNHDA, CDR2 SQIVND (reference sequence).

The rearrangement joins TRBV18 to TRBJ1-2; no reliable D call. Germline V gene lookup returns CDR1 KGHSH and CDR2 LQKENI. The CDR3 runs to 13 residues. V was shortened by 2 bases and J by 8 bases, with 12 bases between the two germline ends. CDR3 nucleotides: TGTGCCAGCTCACCAAATCTGGAGAGGGGCTACACCTTC. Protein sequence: CASSPNLERGYTF.

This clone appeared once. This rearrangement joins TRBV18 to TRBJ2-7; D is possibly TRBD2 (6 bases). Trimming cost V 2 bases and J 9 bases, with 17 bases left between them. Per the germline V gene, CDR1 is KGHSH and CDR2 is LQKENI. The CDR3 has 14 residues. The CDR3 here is CASSPVTEEGRQYF. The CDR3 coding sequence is TGTGCCAGCTCACCAGTGACCGAGGAGGGTAGGCAGTACTTC.

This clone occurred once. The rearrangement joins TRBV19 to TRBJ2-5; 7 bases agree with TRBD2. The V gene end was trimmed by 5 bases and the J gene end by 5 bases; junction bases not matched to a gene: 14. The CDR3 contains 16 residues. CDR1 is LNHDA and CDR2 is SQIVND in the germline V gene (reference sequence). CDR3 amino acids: CASSQTSRPLRETQYF. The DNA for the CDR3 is TGTGCCAGTAGTCAGACTAGCCGACCCCTCCGGGAGACCCAGTACTTC.